This T cell receptor beta chain was captured in a study of blood T cell repertoires in COVID-19 (dated by TCRdb to about 2020). Turning to the overall study: Collaborator samples came from the United States, Italy and Spain and covered acute and convalescent phases of COVID-19. The prospective study material was composed of cDNA or gDNA derived from T cells, B-cell-depleted T cells, or PBMCs. The repertoires were made available in a free public database intended to serve as a resource for research on the immune response to SARS-CoV-2. Subjects who had been exposed to COVID-19, were actively infected with it, or had recovered from it provided the deeply sampled blood TCRbeta repertoires that made up the dataset. Where available, HLA class I and class II types were obtained from metadata supplied by the sample provider rather than from assay-based typing. The samples were drawn from the first 160 participants of the ongoing ImmuneRACE study and from 1,200 or so subjects provided by 6 global collaborators. Nearly every sample came with metadata listing a de-identified subject ID, COVID-19 status, age in years and sex. Paper-wide results and their limitations: How much clinical and demographic metadata was included differed by source and by participant, and the metadata was provided uncurated.

Whole blood was collected in K2EDTA tubes by collaborating institutions according to the institutions' own protocols. For TCRbeta analysis, collaborators shipped samples in one of three forms: frozen whole blood, isolated PBMCs, or DNA extracted from either of those sample types. TCRbeta CDR3 regions were amplified from genomic DNA using the immunoSEQ Assay, a bias-controlled multiplex PCR. The paper's data handling went like this. The number of nucleated cells in each sample was estimated by amplification of reference gene primers within the assay. To quantify the absolute abundance of each unique TCRbeta CDR3 rearrangement, sequence reads were collapsed and filtered. Productive Simpson clonality was computed per sample as the square root of Simpson's diversity index over productive rearrangements. Drawn from immuneACCESS, this table holds only the in-frame rearrangements with V and J called that TCRdb kept. Clones are partly lost; checked studies trace under half to an unresolved V gene and leave the rest unexplained. That table furnishes V, J and clone size, whereas the DNA furnished D and trimming. Within this sample are around 250,000 clones, with about 82% of them counted one time only. The leading ten clones occupy 9% to 15% of the sample.

CDR3 length: 12 amino acids, cysteine to phenylalanine. Just CDR3 DNA is preserved here, 36 bases in frame from base 1. The germline V gene (reference sequence) provides CDR1 LGHDT and CDR2 YNNKEL. The trim is 4 bases for V and 4 bases for J, with a gap of 8 bases between the germline ends. With respect to this clone: Its binding antigen is unknown. Per-base quality was not reported, and no clone a single base away is much larger than it.

The chain links TRBV3-1 (or the pseudogene TRBV3-2) with TRBJ2-7; too little of a D gene remains to name it. The source material was peripheral blood. This receptor was obtained from a man older than 75 with acute or convalescent COVID-19. Here the CDR3 is given as CASSRQEYEQYF. The nucleotide sequence reads TGTGCCAGCAGCCGACAAGAATACGAGCAGTACTTC.